This T cell receptor beta chain derives from a study of OX40 agonist ivuxolimab in advanced cancers. V shed 6 bases and J shed 3 bases, with 6 bases lying between them. This CDR3 is built from 11 residues. CDR1 MNHNS and CDR2 SASEGT come from the germline V gene. TCRdb's copy holds only in-frame clones and misses some; the assay was immunoSEQ multiplex PCR. The data contain tens of thousands of clones, 90% to 95% of them seen just once; the ten biggest clones take up about 0.31%. Regarding the study as a whole: Also present in some nonresponders was a low level of normalized T-cell clonal expansion.

Worth noting for this clone: Antigen: not known.

The receptor comes from an adult with an advanced solid tumor such as melanoma, head and neck, liver or kidney cancer. The starting material was CD4+ or CD8+ T cells sorted from blood, obtained in a trial of the OX40 agonist ivuxolimab. This sequence joins TRBV6-1 and TRBJ2-7; D is unclear. The CDR3 DNA is TGTGCCAGCAGGTATAGCTACGAGCAGTACTTC. It is translated as CASRYSYEQYF.